Below are 24 T cell receptor beta chains sequenced from a single sample in a study of CD8+CD57+ T cells in acquired aplastic anemia. Genomic DNA, the template, was used for profiling of the TCR beta VDJ and CDR3. Via MiXCR, TCRdb re-called the reads, giving one row per CDR3 protein. Among about 220,000 distinct CDR3 sequences listed, about a third were seen once. Sequenced input: sorted CD4+, CD8+, or CD8+CD57+ T cells (not recorded which) from PBMCs. These receptors were collected from a human donor in good health, serving as a control.

V usage is TRBV5-1 and J usage is TRBJ1-2, with 7 bases fitting TRBD1. This CDR3 is built from 14 residues. CDR1 and CDR2 from the germline V gene are SGHRS and YFSETQ. The trim removed 3 bases at V and 4 bases at J, leaving 6 bases unmatched. CDR3 in DNA: TGCGCCAGCAGCTCAGACAGGGTCGGCTATGGCTACACCTTC. Protein product: CASSSDRVGYGYTF.

The gene calls are TRBV19 and TRBJ1-4; 10 bases line up with TRBD1. This CDR3 has 14 amino acids. Germline V lookup: CDR1 LNHDA, CDR2 SQIVND (reference sequence). The J segment lost 5 bases and the V segment lost 7 bases, leaving 4 bases of the junction unmatched. The CDR3 nucleotides are TGTGCCAGTATGGGGGACAGGGGAAATGAAAAACTGTTTTTT. Translation: CASMGDRGNEKLFF.

The CDR3 region is CRGGYGYTF. The CDR3 coding sequence is TGCCGGGGCGGCTATGGCTACACCTTC. V and J are TRBV20-1 and TRBJ1-2; D is possibly TRBD1 (5 bases). Germline V CDR1 and CDR2: DFQATT, SNEGSKA (reference sequence). The CDR3 spans 9 residues.

This clonotype appeared many times. The gene calls are TRBV24-1 and TRBJ2-1; D remains ambiguous. The germline gives CDR1 KGHDR, CDR2 SFDVKD. Deletions cut 3 bases from V and 7 bases from J, with 12 bases between. This CDR3 is 14 amino acids long. DNA for the CDR3: TGTGCCACCAGTGATCCCAAGGACGTGAATGAGCAGTTCTTC. Amino acid sequence: CATSDPKDVNEQFF.

This clonotype was seen ten or more times. The chain is built from TRBV9 and TRBJ1-2; D perhaps matches TRBD1 (6 bases). V lost 6 bases, J lost 7 bases, and 22 bases lay in between. The CDR3 extends over 15 amino acids. Germline values: CDR1 SGDLS, CDR2 YYNGEE. For the CDR3, the DNA is TGTGCCAGCACCGCGGACCGCGGGGGGCCGGGTGGCTACACCTTC. This encodes CASTADRGGPGGYTF.

The chain combines TRBV4-1 with TRBJ1-1; no clear D. The CDR3 is 16 residues long. Trimming took off 5 bases at V and 2 bases at J, with 18 bases between the two ends. The germline V gene has CDR1 MGHRA and CDR2 YSYEKL. The CDR3 region has the DNA TGCGCCAGCAGCGTATCATGGGGAAAACTAAACACTGAAGCTTTCTTT. This translates into CASSVSWGKLNTEAFF.

This chain links TRBV11-2 with TRBJ1-6; no clear D gene. CDR1 SGHAT and CDR2 FQNNGV come from the germline V gene. Between the trimmed V and J ends, which lost 5 bases and 7 bases, there was a span of 6 bases. This CDR3 is built from 12 residues. CDR3 loop: CASSDGNSPLHF. The CDR3 DNA sequence: TGTGCCAGCAGCGACGGAAATTCACCCCTCCACTTT.

The chain uses TRBV30 and TRBJ1-5, with D uncertain. Per the germline V gene, CDR1 is GTSNPN and CDR2 is SVGIG (reference sequence). CDR3 length: 13 residues. Trimming pared 0 bases from V and 3 bases from J, leaving 6 bases between. The CDR3 here is CAWSVRNNQPQHF. DNA for the CDR3: TGTGCCTGGAGTGTTAGGAACAATCAGCCCCAGCATTTT.

At least ten counts were recorded for this clonotype. The genes are TRBV20-1 and TRBJ2-3, with D tentatively TRBD2 (6 bases). Trimming removed 2 bases at V and 0 bases at J, with 9 bases between. The CDR3 sequence is 14 residues long. Looked up from germline, CDR1 is DFQATT and CDR2 is SNEGSKA (reference sequence). The CDR3 loop reads CSARLAPSTDTQYF. The CDR3 region has the DNA TGCAGTGCTAGACTAGCGCCAAGCACAGATACGCAGTATTTT.

The gene calls are TRBV7-8 and TRBJ2-3, with 8 bases identical to TRBD1. With 5 bases clipped from V and 0 bases from J, the junction kept 4 bases outside the gene matches. The CDR3 is 15 amino acids. CDR1 and CDR2 (germline): SGHVS, FQNEAQ. The CDR3 DNA reads as TGTGCCAGCAGCCCAGACAGGGGAAGCACAGATACGCAGTATTTT. Protein product: CASSPDRGSTDTQYF.

The chain carries TRBV11-1 and TRBJ1-6; D is uncertain. The CDR3 spans 16 residues. The germline V gene encodes CDR1 SGHAT and CDR2 FQDESV (reference sequence). The V end lost 2 bases, the J end lost 7 bases, and 15 bases lay between the germline ends. The CDR3 bases are TGTGCCAGCAGCTTAAACCCTCCACCGGGCAATTCACCCCTCCACTTT. This encodes CASSLNPPPGNSPLHF.

This clonotype has more than one count but fewer than ten. The V call is TRBV9, the J call TRBJ1-2; the D is unclear. Germline CDR1 SGDLS, CDR2 YYNGEE. The CDR3 is 15 residues long. V lost 3 bases and J 3 bases, leaving 15 bases between the germline ends. CDR3 nucleotide sequence: TGTGCCAGCAGCGCCGGGAGGTTCGGGTACTATGGCTACACCTTC. Encoded protein: CASSAGRFGYYGYTF.

The genes are TRBV5-1 and TRBJ1-3; a possible D gene is TRBD1 (5 bases). The CDR3 is 13 amino acids. V dropped 0 bases and J dropped 4 bases, with 5 bases sitting between them. Germline V gene sequence: CDR1 SGHRS, CDR2 YFSETQ. The chain's CDR3 is CASSLGQGNTIYF. CDR3 DNA sequence: TGCGCCAGCAGCTTGGGACAGGGAAACACCATATATTTT.

This clonotype appeared once. The rearrangement joins TRBV12-3 or TRBV12-4 to TRBJ1-2; D is unresolved. The CDR3 loop spans 13 amino acids. Trimming removed 3 bases from V and 0 bases from J, with 5 bases in between. In DNA, the CDR3 is TGTGCCAGCAGTTTGACCCCTAACTATGGCTACACCTTC. It codes for CASSLTPNYGYTF.

As regards this clonotype: A much more abundant neighbour one base away suggests this may be a read error. The V call is TRBV11-2, the J call TRBJ2-5; D call uncertain. CDR3 length equals 13 residues. The germline gives CDR1 SGHAT, CDR2 FQNNGV. V was cut by 4 bases and J by 7 bases, with 13 bases left in between. CDR3 sequence (DNA): TGTGCCAGCAGCTATTTGAGTAATTCGACCCAGTACTTC. Protein product: CASSYLSNSTQYF.

Comments on this clonotype: The CDR3 ends on some other residue instead of the conserved phenylalanine or tryptophan, so this is likely a read error. The gene calls are TRBV2 and TRBJ2-1; D remains ambiguous. The ends were cut back, 4 bases at V and 13 bases at J, with 14 bases in the middle. The CDR3 consists of 12 residues. Germline lookup yields CDR1 SNHLY and CDR2 FYNNEI. Written as DNA, the CDR3 is TGTGCCAGCAGTGGAGTCCGGCTTTTCCAGTTCCTC. Encoded protein: CASSGVRLFQFL.

With regard to this clonotype: A much larger clonotype is one base distant, so this may be a read error. The chain links TRBV5-1 to TRBJ2-5; D might be TRBD1 (6 bases). There are 14 residues in the CDR3. Germline V CDR1 and CDR2: SGHRS, YFSETQ. CDR3 bases: TGCGCCAGCAGCTCCCAGGGGATCGGGGAGACCCAGAACTTC. Translated, it gives CASSSQGIGETQNF.

The chain employs TRBV2 and TRBJ2-7; TRBD2 matches at 7 bases. Germline values: CDR1 SNHLY, CDR2 FYNNEI. Losses at the gene ends were 6 bases for V and 4 bases for J; bases not matched to a gene: 15. The CDR3 spans 16 residues. The CDR3 region is CASSEQSGTGPYEQYF. In DNA form, the CDR3 reads TGTGCCAGCAGCGAGCAGAGCGGGACTGGGCCATACGAGCAGTACTTC.

As to this clonotype: The junction and the germline gene differ at one end; a read error may be behind it. This rearrangement joins TRBV20-1 to TRBJ2-1; 9 bases align to TRBD2. CDR1 is DFQATT and CDR2 is SNEGSKA in the germline V gene (reference sequence). The CDR3 runs 16 residues. CDR3 protein: CSARESGGRAYGEQLF. CDR3 in DNA: TGCAGTGCTAGAGAGTCTGGCGGGAGGGCCTACGGTGAGCAGCTCTTC.

This clonotype was observed at least ten times. The chain links TRBV2 to TRBJ1-3; no reliable D call. The ends were cut back, 8 bases at V and 0 bases at J, with 17 bases in the middle. The CDR3 runs 16 residues. In germline, CDR1 is SNHLY, CDR2 FYNNEI. Here the CDR3 DNA reads TGTGCCAGCCGAAGGGAGGACTTGTACTCTGGAAACACCATATATTTT. Translation: CASRREDLYSGNTIYF. Combining the CDR3 with reference TRBV2 and TRBJ1-3 gives the whole variable domain EPEVTQTPSHQVTQMGQEVILRCVPISNHLYFYWYRQILGQKVEFLVSFYNNEISEKSEIFDDQFSVERPDGSNFTLKIRSTKLEDSAMYFCASRREDLYSGNTIYFGEGSWLTVV.

About this clonotype itself: Since a much larger clone is just one base distant, this may be a read error. The conserved phenylalanine or tryptophan is not found at the CDR3 terminus, so this likely reflects a read error. The genes are TRBV7-3 and TRBJ2-7, with 13 bases identical to TRBD2. This CDR3 region has 16 residues. V lost 1 base and J lost 4; bases outside the gene matches: 4. The germline V gene encodes CDR1 SGHTA and CDR2 FQGTGA. CDR3 region: CASSLRTSGSAYEQYL. In nucleotides, the CDR3 is TGTGCCAGCAGCTTAAGGACTAGCGGGAGCGCTTACGAGCAGTACCTC.

This clonotype was observed a few times. The CDR3 sequence is CASSADRGYNQPQHF. CDR3 nucleotide sequence: TGTGCCAGCAGTGCGGACCGGGGCTATAATCAGCCCCAGCATTTT. The chain has TRBV6-1 and TRBJ1-5, with D tentatively TRBD1 (5 bases). CDR1 MNHNS and CDR2 SASEGT come from the germline V gene. The germline V and J ends were trimmed by 4 bases and 4 bases, with 14 bases remaining between them. The CDR3 consists of 15 residues.

This clonotype has at least ten counts. The V call is TRBV7-2, the J call TRBJ1-1; D is ambiguous. Germline CDR1 SGHTA, CDR2 FQGNSA. The CDR3 is made up of 13 amino acids. Trimming pared 1 base from V and 5 bases from J, leaving 8 bases between. The CDR3 DNA reads TGTGCCAGCAGCTTAGAAAAAACAACTGAAGCTTTCTTT. Translated, it gives CASSLEKTTEAFF.

Here the CDR3 reads CASSYLTGELFF. CDR3 bases: TGTGCCAGCAGTTACCTGACCGGGGAGCTGTTTTTT. The rearrangement uses TRBV7-9 and TRBJ2-2, with D uncertain. CDR3 length: 12 residues. The V end was cut by 6 bases, the J end by 5 bases, with 7 bases between. CDR1 SEHNR and CDR2 FQNEAQ come from the germline V gene (reference sequence).